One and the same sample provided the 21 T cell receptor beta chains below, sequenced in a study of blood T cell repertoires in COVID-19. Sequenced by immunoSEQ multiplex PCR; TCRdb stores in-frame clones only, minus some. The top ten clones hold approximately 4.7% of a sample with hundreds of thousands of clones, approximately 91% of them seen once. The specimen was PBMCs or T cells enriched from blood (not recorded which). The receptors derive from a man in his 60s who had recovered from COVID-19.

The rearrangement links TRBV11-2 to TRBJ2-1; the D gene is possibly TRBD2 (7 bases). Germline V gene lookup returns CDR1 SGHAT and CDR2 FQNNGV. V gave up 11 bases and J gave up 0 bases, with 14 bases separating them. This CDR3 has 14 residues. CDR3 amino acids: CASKGGGSYNEQFF. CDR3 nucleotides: TGTGCCTCAAAAGGGGGGGGCTCCTACAATGAGCAGTTCTTC. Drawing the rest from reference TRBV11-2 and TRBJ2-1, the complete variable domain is EAGVAQSPRYKIIEKRQSVAFWCNPISGHATLYWYQQILGQGPKLLIQFQNNGVVDDSQLPKDRFSAERLKGVDSTLKIQPAKLEDSAVYLCASKGGGSYNEQFFGPGTRLTVL.

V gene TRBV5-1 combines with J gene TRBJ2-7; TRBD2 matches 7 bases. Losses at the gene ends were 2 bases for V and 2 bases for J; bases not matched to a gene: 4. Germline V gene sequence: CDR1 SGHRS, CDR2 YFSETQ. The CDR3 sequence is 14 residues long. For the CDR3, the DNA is TGCGCCAGCAGCTTCGGGGGAGGGGCCTACGAGCAGTACTTC. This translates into CASSFGGGAYEQYF. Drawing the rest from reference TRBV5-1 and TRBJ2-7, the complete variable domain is KAGVTQTPRYLIKTRGQQVTLSCSPISGHRSVSWYQQTPGQGLQFLFEYFSETQRNKGNFPGRFSGRQFSNSRSEMNVSTLELGDSALYLCASSFGGGAYEQYFGPGTRLTVT.

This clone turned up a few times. The DNA for the CDR3 is TGTGCCACCAGTGATTTTGGCGGGAACACCGGGGAGCTGTTTTTT. Translation: CATSDFGGNTGELFF. The chain is built from TRBV24-1 and TRBJ2-2; no clear D. The CDR3 loop spans 15 amino acids. Per germline, CDR1 KGHDR and CDR2 SFDVKD. Between the trimmed V and J ends, which lost 1 base and 1 base, there was a span of 6 bases.

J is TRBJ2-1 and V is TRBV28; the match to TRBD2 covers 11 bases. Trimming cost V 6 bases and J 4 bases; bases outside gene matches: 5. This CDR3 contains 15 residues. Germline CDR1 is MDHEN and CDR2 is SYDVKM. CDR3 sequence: CASRGTSGPYNEQFF. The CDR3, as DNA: TGTGCCAGCAGGGGGACTAGCGGTCCTTACAATGAGCAGTTCTTC. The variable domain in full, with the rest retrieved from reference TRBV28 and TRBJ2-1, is DVKVTQSSRYLVKRTGEKVFLECVQDMDHENMFWYRQDPGLGLRLIYFSYDVKMKEKGDIPEGYSVSREKKERFSLILESASTNQTSMYLCASRGTSGPYNEQFFGPGTRLTVL.

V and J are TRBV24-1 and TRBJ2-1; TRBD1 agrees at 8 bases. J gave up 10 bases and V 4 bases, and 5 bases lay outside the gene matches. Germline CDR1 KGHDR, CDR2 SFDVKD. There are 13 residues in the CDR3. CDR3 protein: CATSDWTGNEQFF. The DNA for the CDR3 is TGTGCCACCAGTGACTGGACAGGGAACGAGCAGTTCTTC.

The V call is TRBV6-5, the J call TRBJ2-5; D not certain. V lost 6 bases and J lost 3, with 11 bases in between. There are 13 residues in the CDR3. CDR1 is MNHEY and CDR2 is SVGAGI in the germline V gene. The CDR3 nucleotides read TGTGCCAGCAGGGTTTGGTCGGAAGAGACCCAGTACTTC. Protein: CASRVWSEETQYF.

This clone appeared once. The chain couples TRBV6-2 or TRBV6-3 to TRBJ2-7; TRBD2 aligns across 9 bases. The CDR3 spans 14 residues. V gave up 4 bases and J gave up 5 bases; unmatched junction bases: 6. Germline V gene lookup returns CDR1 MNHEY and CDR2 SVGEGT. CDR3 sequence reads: CASSSASGNHEQYF. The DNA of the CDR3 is TGTGCCAGCAGTTCGGCTAGCGGGAATCACGAGCAGTACTTC.

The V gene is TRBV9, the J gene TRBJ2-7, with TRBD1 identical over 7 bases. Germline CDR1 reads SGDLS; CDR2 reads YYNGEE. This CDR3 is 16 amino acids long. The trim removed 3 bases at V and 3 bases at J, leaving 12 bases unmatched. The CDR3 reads CASSAPDRTTIYEQYF. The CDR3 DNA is TGTGCCAGCAGCGCCCCGGACAGGACAACCATCTACGAGCAGTACTTC.

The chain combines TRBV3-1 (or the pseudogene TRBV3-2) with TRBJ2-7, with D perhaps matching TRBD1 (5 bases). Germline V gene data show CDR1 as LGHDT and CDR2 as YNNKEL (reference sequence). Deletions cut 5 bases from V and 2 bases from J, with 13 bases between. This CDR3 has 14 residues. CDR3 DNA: TGTGCCAGCAGCGCCCCTGGGGCGGCCTACGAGCAGTACTTC. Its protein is CASSAPGAAYEQYF.

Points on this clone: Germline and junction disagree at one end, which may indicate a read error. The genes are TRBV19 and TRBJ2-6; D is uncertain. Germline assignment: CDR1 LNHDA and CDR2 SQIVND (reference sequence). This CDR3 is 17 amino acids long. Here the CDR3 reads CASRIGPSGSGANVLTF. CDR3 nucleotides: TGTGCCAGTAGGATAGGTCCGTCGGGCTCTGGGGCCAACGTCCTGACTTTC.

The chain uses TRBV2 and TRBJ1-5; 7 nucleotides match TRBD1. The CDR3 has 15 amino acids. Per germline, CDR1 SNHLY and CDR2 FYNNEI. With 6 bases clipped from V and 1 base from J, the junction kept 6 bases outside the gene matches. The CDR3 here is CASSDRDSSNQPQHF. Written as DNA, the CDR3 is TGTGCCAGCAGCGACAGGGATTCCAGCAATCAGCCCCAGCATTTT.

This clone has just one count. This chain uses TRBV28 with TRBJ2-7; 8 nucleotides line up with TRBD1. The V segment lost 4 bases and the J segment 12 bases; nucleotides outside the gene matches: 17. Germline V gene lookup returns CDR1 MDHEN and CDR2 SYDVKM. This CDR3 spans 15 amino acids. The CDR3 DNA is TGTGCCAGCAGTTCCGACAGGGGCCCGCCCCGGGTTCCGTACTTC. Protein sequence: CASSSDRGPPRVPYF.

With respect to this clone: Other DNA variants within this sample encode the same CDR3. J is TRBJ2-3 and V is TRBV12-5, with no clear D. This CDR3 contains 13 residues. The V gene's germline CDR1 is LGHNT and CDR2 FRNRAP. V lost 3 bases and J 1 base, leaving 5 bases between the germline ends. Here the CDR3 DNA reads TGTGCTAGTGGTTTCAGTGGCACAGATACGCAGTATTTT. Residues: CASGFSGTDTQYF.

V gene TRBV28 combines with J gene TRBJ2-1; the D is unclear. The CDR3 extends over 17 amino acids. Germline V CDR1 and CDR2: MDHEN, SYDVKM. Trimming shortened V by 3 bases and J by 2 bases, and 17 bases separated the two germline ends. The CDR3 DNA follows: TGTGCCAGCAGTTTCAACCGCCGGCGGCGGACCTACAATGAGCAGTTCTTC. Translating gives CASSFNRRRRTYNEQFF.

The CDR3 spells CASSWATNTEAFF. The DNA for the CDR3 is TGCGCCAGCAGCTGGGCCACGAACACTGAAGCTTTCTTT. The chain joins TRBV5-1 to TRBJ1-1; D gene unclear. The CDR3 covers 13 residues. Between the trimmed V and J ends, which lost 3 bases and 1 base, there was a span of 7 bases. CDR1 and CDR2 from the germline V gene are SGHRS and YFSETQ.

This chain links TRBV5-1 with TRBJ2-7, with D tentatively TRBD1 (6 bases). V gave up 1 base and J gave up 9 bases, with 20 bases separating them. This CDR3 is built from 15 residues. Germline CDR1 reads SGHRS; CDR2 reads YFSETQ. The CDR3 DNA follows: TGCGCCAGCAGCTTGCGCAGGGACATCCCCCGACCGCAGTACTTC. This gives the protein CASSLRRDIPRPQYF.

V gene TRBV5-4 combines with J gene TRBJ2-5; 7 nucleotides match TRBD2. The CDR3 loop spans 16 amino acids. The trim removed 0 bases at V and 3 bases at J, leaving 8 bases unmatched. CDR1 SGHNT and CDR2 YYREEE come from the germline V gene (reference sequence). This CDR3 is CASSLAGREGKETQYF. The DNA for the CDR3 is TGTGCCAGCAGCTTGGCGGGCAGGGAGGGGAAAGAGACCCAGTACTTC.

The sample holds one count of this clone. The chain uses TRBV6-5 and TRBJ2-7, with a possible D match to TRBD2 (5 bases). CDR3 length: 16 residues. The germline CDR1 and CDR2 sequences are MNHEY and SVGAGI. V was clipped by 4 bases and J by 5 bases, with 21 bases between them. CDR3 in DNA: TGTGCCAGCAGTTTCGTACCTGAGGGAACTAATGACGAGCAGTACTTC. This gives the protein CASSFVPEGTNDEQYF.

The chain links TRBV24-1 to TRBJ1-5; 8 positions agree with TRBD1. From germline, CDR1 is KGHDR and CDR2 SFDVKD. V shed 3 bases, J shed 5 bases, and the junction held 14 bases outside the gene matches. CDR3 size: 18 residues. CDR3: CATSDPFRRRTGYQPQHF. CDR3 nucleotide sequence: TGTGCCACCAGTGATCCCTTCCGGCGGAGGACAGGGTATCAGCCCCAGCATTTT.

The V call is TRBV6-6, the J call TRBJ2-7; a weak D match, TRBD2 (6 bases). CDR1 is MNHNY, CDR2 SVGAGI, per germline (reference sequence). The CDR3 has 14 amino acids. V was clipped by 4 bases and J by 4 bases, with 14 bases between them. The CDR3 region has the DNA TGTGCCAGCAGTTCTGCCACGGGGACTTACGAGCAGTACTTC. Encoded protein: CASSSATGTYEQYF.

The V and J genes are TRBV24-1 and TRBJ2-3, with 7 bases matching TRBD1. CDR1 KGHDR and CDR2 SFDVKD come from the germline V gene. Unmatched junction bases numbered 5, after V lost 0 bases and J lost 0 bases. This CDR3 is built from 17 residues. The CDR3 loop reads CATSDLSGRGSTDTQYF. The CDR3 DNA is TGTGCCACCAGTGATTTGTCGGGCAGGGGGAGCACAGATACGCAGTATTTT.